Listed below are T cell receptor beta chains from one sample, sequenced in a study of shared clonotypes between healthy human individuals. TCRdb's table, derived via immunoSEQ multiplex PCR, lists solely in-frame clones and lacks some. This table holds approximately 500,000 clones, almost 97% found once. Sequencing input: naive CD4+ T cells sorted from blood. These receptors all stem from a woman aged 30 to 39 in good health. Each CDR3 is given with its conserved first and last residue. A D gene is named only where the DNA matches it firmly. The size entry is marked missing in some rows and otherwise reads once, few, many or a size class.

CDR3 protein: CASSLQGAVDGYTF
CDR3 DNA: TGTGCCAGCAGCTTACAGGGGGCTGTTGATGGCTACACCTTC
J gene: TRBJ1-2
clone size: once
D gene: TRBD1
V gene: TRBV7-9

CDR3 protein: CASSLPGLNTEAFF
CDR3 DNA: TGTGCCAGCAGTCTCCCTGGACTTAACACTGAAGCTTTCTTT
J gene: TRBJ1-1
clone size: -
D gene: -
V gene: TRBV28

CDR3 protein: CASRLGLAGAWEQYF
CDR3 DNA: TGTGCCAGCAGGTTGGGACTAGCGGGAGCTTGGGAGCAGTACTTC
J gene: TRBJ2-7
clone size: -
D gene: TRBD2
V gene: TRBV28

CDR3 protein: CASSVAGESGGETQYF
CDR3 DNA: TGTGCCAGCAGCGTAGCGGGCGAGAGCGGGGGGGAGACCCAGTACTTC
J gene: TRBJ2-5
clone size: -
D gene: TRBD2
V gene: TRBV9

CDR3 protein: CASRVGPLCSPVLQYF
CDR3 DNA: TGTGCCAGCAGGGTGGGACCGCTGTGCTCCCCCGTACTCCAGTACTTC
J gene: TRBJ2-5
clone size: -
D gene: -
V gene: TRBV6-7

CDR3 protein: CASSAQGAGSEQYF
CDR3 DNA: TGTGCCAGCAGCGCCCAAGGAGCCGGGTCCGAGCAGTACTTC
J gene: TRBJ2-7
clone size: once
D gene: -
V gene: TRBV11-3

CDR3 protein: CASRWGLTDTQYF
CDR3 DNA: TGTGCCAGCAGGTGGGGGCTCACAGATACGCAGTATTTT
J gene: TRBJ2-3
clone size: once
D gene: -
V gene: TRBV5-4

CDR3 protein: CASSERFRYEQYF
CDR3 DNA: TGTGCCAGCAGTGAACGCTTTCGCTACGAGCAGTACTTC
J gene: TRBJ2-7
clone size: -
D gene: -
V gene: TRBV6-1

CDR3 protein: CASSWDGYEQYF
CDR3 DNA: TGTGCCAGCAGCTGGGACGGGTACGAGCAGTACTTC
J gene: TRBJ2-7
clone size: -
D gene: -
V gene: TRBV5-8

CDR3 protein: CASTRQTGADTQYF
CDR3 DNA: TGTGCCAGCACCAGACAGACCGGAGCAGATACGCAGTATTTT
J gene: TRBJ2-3
clone size: -
D gene: -
V gene: TRBV5-4

CDR3 protein: CASSLTWSGQGNTEAFF
CDR3 DNA: TGCGCCAGCAGCTTAACCTGGTCTGGACAGGGGAACACTGAAGCTTTCTTT
J gene: TRBJ1-1
clone size: once
D gene: TRBD1
V gene: TRBV5-1

CDR3 protein: CASISSGTSGRDSYEQYF
CDR3 DNA: TGTGCCAGCATTTCCTCCGGGACTAGCGGGAGGGACAGCTACGAGCAGTACTTC
J gene: TRBJ2-7
clone size: once
D gene: TRBD2
V gene: TRBV28

CDR3 protein: CASSLLDTGELFF
CDR3 DNA: TGTGCCAGCAGCCTCTTGGACACCGGGGAGCTGTTTTTT
J gene: TRBJ2-2
clone size: -
D gene: -
V gene: TRBV14

CDR3 protein: CASSMGRASGNSYNEQFF
CDR3 DNA: TGCGCCAGCAGCATGGGTCGGGCTAGCGGAAACTCCTACAATGAGCAGTTCTTC
J gene: TRBJ2-1
clone size: once
D gene: TRBD2
V gene: TRBV5-1

CDR3 protein: CASSDEGGSYNEQFF
CDR3 DNA: TGTGCCAGCAGTGACGAGGGAGGCTCCTACAATGAGCAGTTCTTC
J gene: TRBJ2-1
clone size: -
D gene: -
V gene: TRBV2

CDR3 protein: CASSATGSSYEQYF
CDR3 DNA: TGCGCCAGCAGTGCAACAGGGAGCTCCTACGAGCAGTACTTC
J gene: TRBJ2-7
clone size: -
D gene: -
V gene: TRBV5-1

CDR3 protein: CASSPTVNTEAFF
CDR3 DNA: TGTGCCAGCAGCCCGACAGTGAACACTGAAGCTTTCTTT
J gene: TRBJ1-1
clone size: -
D gene: -
V gene: TRBV11-2

CDR3 protein: CASSLGRTRGETQYF
CDR3 DNA: TGCGCCAGCAGCTTGGGGAGGACTAGAGGAGAGACCCAGTACTTC
J gene: TRBJ2-5
clone size: -
D gene: TRBD2
V gene: TRBV5-1

CDR3 protein: CASRGAGKANYGYTF
CDR3 DNA: TGTGCCAGCAGAGGGGCAGGGAAAGCTAACTATGGCTACACCTTC
J gene: TRBJ1-2
clone size: -
D gene: -
V gene: TRBV28

CDR3 protein: CASSKLDTYEQYF
CDR3 DNA: TGTGCCAGCAGCAAACTGGATACCTACGAGCAGTACTTC
J gene: TRBJ2-7
clone size: -
D gene: -
V gene: TRBV5-4

CDR3 protein: CASSSSGPSSYEQYF
CDR3 DNA: TGTGCCAGTAGTTCAAGCGGGCCTAGCTCCTACGAGCAGTACTTC
J gene: TRBJ2-7
clone size: -
D gene: -
V gene: TRBV19

CDR3 protein: CASTVTDTQYF
CDR3 DNA: TGTGCCAGCACAGTCACAGATACGCAGTATTTT
J gene: TRBJ2-3
clone size: -
D gene: -
V gene: TRBV2

CDR3 protein: CASSVGNSGSSYEQYF
CDR3 DNA: TGTGCCAGCAGCGTCGGAAATAGCGGGAGCTCCTACGAGCAGTACTTC
J gene: TRBJ2-7
clone size: -
D gene: TRBD2
V gene: TRBV9

CDR3 protein: CASSIRQGTDTQYF
CDR3 DNA: TGTGCCAGCAGTATCCGACAGGGAACAGATACGCAGTATTTT
J gene: TRBJ2-3
clone size: -
D gene: TRBD1
V gene: TRBV6-5

CDR3 protein: CASSPGGTTQYF
CDR3 DNA: TGTGCCAGCTCACCAGGGGGGACGACGCAGTATTTT
J gene: TRBJ2-3
clone size: once
D gene: -
V gene: TRBV18

CDR3 protein: CASRPNHHTDTQYF
CDR3 DNA: TGTGCCAGCAGGCCTAATCATCACACAGATACGCAGTATTTT
J gene: TRBJ2-3
clone size: -
D gene: -
V gene: TRBV7-9

CDR3 protein: CASSLVLLSMDEQYF
CDR3 DNA: TGTGCCAGCAGTTTAGTACTATTGAGTATGGACGAGCAGTACTTC
J gene: TRBJ2-7
clone size: -
D gene: -
V gene: TRBV28

CDR3 protein: CASSELGSYNEQFF
CDR3 DNA: TGTGCCAGCAGTGAACTGGGCTCCTACAATGAGCAGTTCTTC
J gene: TRBJ2-1
clone size: -
D gene: -
V gene: TRBV6-1

CDR3 protein: CAISDVGASYNEQFF
CDR3 DNA: TGTGCCATCAGTGACGTGGGGGCCTCCTACAATGAGCAGTTCTTC
J gene: TRBJ2-1
clone size: -
D gene: -
V gene: TRBV10-3

CDR3 protein: CASSNLGRDSSYEQYF
CDR3 DNA: TGTGCCAGCAGCAATCTGGGGCGGGATTCGTCCTACGAGCAGTACTTC
J gene: TRBJ2-7
clone size: -
D gene: -
V gene: TRBV4-2

CDR3 protein: CASSLRQRRTDTQYF
CDR3 DNA: TGTGCCAGCAGCTTACGGCAGCGGCGCACAGATACGCAGTATTTT
J gene: TRBJ2-3
clone size: -
D gene: -
V gene: TRBV7-9

CDR3 protein: CASSSRGLAQAPSDTQYF
CDR3 DNA: TGCGCCAGCAGCTCCCGGGGCTTAGCCCAAGCGCCATCAGATACGCAGTATTTT
J gene: TRBJ2-3
clone size: -
D gene: -
V gene: TRBV5-1

CDR3 protein: CASSKALAQGGDYEQYF
CDR3 DNA: TGTGCCAGCAGCAAAGCGCTCGCACAGGGGGGAGACTACGAGCAGTACTTC
J gene: TRBJ2-7
clone size: -
D gene: -
V gene: TRBV21-1

CDR3 protein: CASSLLETQYF
CDR3 DNA: TGTGCCAGCAGCTTACTAGAGACCCAGTACTTC
J gene: TRBJ2-5
clone size: -
D gene: -
V gene: TRBV7-9

CDR3 protein: CASSSTGLAINEQFF
CDR3 DNA: TGTGCCAGCAGCTCGACTGGACTAGCCATCAATGAGCAGTTCTTC
J gene: TRBJ2-1
clone size: -
D gene: TRBD2
V gene: TRBV7-9

CDR3 protein: CASSLAGNNEKLFF
CDR3 DNA: TGTGCCAGCAGCTTGGCAGGGAATAATGAAAAACTGTTTTTT
J gene: TRBJ1-4
clone size: -
D gene: -
V gene: TRBV5-6

CDR3 protein: CASSLDGDGRIGGDTQYF
CDR3 DNA: TGTGCCAGCAGCTTGGATGGGGACGGAAGGATTGGGGGAGATACGCAGTATTTT
J gene: TRBJ2-3
clone size: -
D gene: -
V gene: TRBV5-4

CDR3 protein: CASSPPFAPVNEKLFF
CDR3 DNA: TGTGCCAGCAGCCCTCCCTTTGCACCGGTTAATGAAAAACTGTTTTTT
J gene: TRBJ1-4
clone size: -
D gene: -
V gene: TRBV7-3

CDR3 protein: CASNTGGRVSGANVLTF
CDR3 DNA: TGTGCCAGCAATACAGGAGGAAGAGTCTCTGGGGCCAACGTCCTGACTTTC
J gene: TRBJ2-6
clone size: -
D gene: -
V gene: TRBV19

CDR3 protein: CASSVGPERYEQYF
CDR3 DNA: TGTGCCAGCAGCGTAGGCCCCGAGAGGTACGAGCAGTACTTC
J gene: TRBJ2-7
clone size: -
D gene: -
V gene: TRBV9

CDR3 protein: CASRTGTEAFF
CDR3 DNA: TGTGCCAGCAGGACGGGAACTGAAGCTTTCTTT
J gene: TRBJ1-1
clone size: -
D gene: -
V gene: TRBV28

CDR3 protein: CASSLRQSSNQPQHF
CDR3 DNA: TGTGCCAGCAGTTTACGACAGAGTAGCAATCAGCCCCAGCATTTT
J gene: TRBJ1-5
clone size: -
D gene: -
V gene: TRBV28

CDR3 protein: CASSQSWGYNQPQHF
CDR3 DNA: TGCGCCAGCAGTCAATCGTGGGGTTACAATCAGCCCCAGCATTTT
J gene: TRBJ1-5
clone size: -
D gene: -
V gene: TRBV23-1

CDR3 protein: CASSAPSGQGAF
CDR3 DNA: TGTGCCAGCAGTGCCCCATCCGGACAGGGCGCTTTT
J gene: TRBJ1-4
clone size: -
D gene: TRBD1
V gene: TRBV28

CDR3 protein: CAWTAGGNQPQHF
CDR3 DNA: TGTGCCTGGACTGCTGGTGGCAATCAGCCCCAGCATTTT
J gene: TRBJ1-5
clone size: -
D gene: -
V gene: TRBV30